A single sample is the source of the 19 T cell receptor beta chains below, sequenced in a study of blood T cell repertoires in COVID-19. TCRdb's table, derived via immunoSEQ multiplex PCR, lists solely in-frame clones and lacks some. Among 200,000 to 300,000 clones listed, around four fifths were seen once. The source material was peripheral blood. The source is a woman aged 55-70 years with active or convalescent COVID-19.

In its sample, this clone was seen once. The chain links TRBV7-8 to TRBJ1-2; 8 positions match TRBD1. Germline trimming cut 5 bases from V and 8 bases from J; bases unmatched to any gene: 10. From germline, CDR1 is SGHVS and CDR2 FQNEAQ. The CDR3 is 14 residues long. The CDR3 region has the DNA TGTGCCAGCAGCGCCGGACAGGGTACAGGGGGCTACACCTTC. It is translated as CASSAGQGTGGYTF.

The V gene is TRBV6-2 or TRBV6-3, the J gene TRBJ1-1; 8 bases agree with TRBD1. J gave up 5 bases and V 5 bases, and 7 bases lay outside the gene matches. The CDR3 extends over 14 amino acids. Germline V gene sequence: CDR1 MNHEY, CDR2 SVGEGT. CDR3 DNA sequence: TGTGCCAGCAGTCCCGGACAGGGTAGGACTGAAGCTTTCTTT. Amino acid sequence: CASSPGQGRTEAFF.

V usage is TRBV19 and J usage is TRBJ2-1; TRBD1 aligns across 8 bases. This CDR3 contains 15 residues. CDR1 and CDR2 from the germline V gene are LNHDA and SQIVND (reference sequence). V shed 5 bases, J shed 4 bases, and the junction held 7 bases outside the gene matches. The CDR3 DNA reads as TGTGCCAGTAGTCCGCGGACAGGGAAATACAATGAGCAGTTCTTC. The encoded protein is CASSPRTGKYNEQFF.

Notes on this clone: At one boundary the junction diverges from the germline segment, which might be a read error. The CDR3 nucleotides read TGTGCCACTGCCGACTCCAACAATGAGCAGTTCTTC. Its translation: CATADSNNEQFF. This rearrangement joins TRBV24-1 to TRBJ2-1; D remains ambiguous. From germline, CDR1 is KGHDR and CDR2 SFDVKD. The CDR3 length is 12 residues.

The chain employs TRBV9 and TRBJ1-2; TRBD1 might be the D (5 bases). The V gene lost 0 bases and the J gene lost 0 bases, with 9 bases spanning the gap. The germline V gene has CDR1 SGDLS and CDR2 YYNGEE. The CDR3 contains 15 residues. The CDR3 loop reads CASSVAWGANYGYTF. The CDR3 coding sequence is TGTGCCAGCAGCGTAGCCTGGGGGGCTAACTATGGCTACACCTTC.

The rearrangement uses TRBV7-9 and TRBJ2-5; 10 bases align to TRBD1. The CDR3 runs 17 residues. Germline V gene data show CDR1 as SEHNR and CDR2 as FQNEAQ (reference sequence). With V trimmed by 2 bases and J by 4 bases, 10 bases remained unmatched. The DNA for the CDR3 is TGTGCCAGCAGCTTAAGGCCCCGGGACAGGGGTGGAGAGACCCAGTACTTC. Amino acids: CASSLRPRDRGGETQYF. The full variable domain, in which reference TRBV7-9 and TRBJ2-5 provide the parts outside the CDR3, is DTGVSQNPRHKITKRGQNVTFRCDPISEHNRLYWYRQTLGQGPEFLTYFQNEAQLEKSRLLSDRFSAERPKGSFSTLEIQRTEQGDSAMYLCASSLRPRDRGGETQYFGPGTRLLVL.

V is TRBV30 and J is TRBJ1-2; 11 bases match TRBD1. CDR3 length: 15 residues. The V gene's germline CDR1 is GTSNPN and CDR2 SVGIG (reference sequence). With V trimmed by 2 bases and J by 8 bases, 10 bases remained unmatched. Written as DNA, the CDR3 is TGTGCCTGGAGTCTGCAGCTGGGGACAGGGGGAGGCTACACCTTC. It translates to CAWSLQLGTGGGYTF.

This sequence joins TRBV6-1 and TRBJ1-5, with 7 nucleotides matching TRBD1. The germline V gene has CDR1 MNHNS and CDR2 SASEGT. With 3 bases clipped from V and 2 bases from J, the junction kept 7 bases outside the gene matches. There are 16 residues in the CDR3. The CDR3 is CASSDYRGRGNQPQHF. Written as DNA, the CDR3 is TGTGCCAGCAGTGACTACAGGGGAAGGGGCAATCAGCCCCAGCATTTT.

The rearrangement uses TRBV6-6 and TRBJ2-3, with D perhaps TRBD1 (5 bases). The CDR3 length is 14 residues. Germline lookup yields CDR1 MNHNY and CDR2 SVGAGI (reference sequence). Trimming pared 7 bases from V and 2 bases from J, leaving 13 bases between. This CDR3 is CASIPGHPTDTQYF. Written as DNA, the CDR3 is TGTGCCAGCATCCCCGGACACCCCACAGATACGCAGTATTTT.

This chain uses TRBV11-1 with TRBJ1-6; 8 positions match TRBD1. V shed 10 bases, J shed 11 bases, and the junction held 13 bases outside the gene matches. This CDR3 has 14 residues. Germline V CDR1 and CDR2: SGHAT, FQDESV (reference sequence). Here the CDR3 reads CATQLQGVNTPLHF. CDR3 coding DNA: TGTGCCACCCAACTACAGGGGGTGAATACACCCCTCCACTTT.

CDR3 loop: CASSSLPGQGYNEQFF. CDR3 sequence (DNA): TGTGCCAGCAGCTCTTTGCCGGGACAGGGGTACAATGAGCAGTTCTTC. The chain employs TRBV7-8 and TRBJ2-1; 10 bases are shared with TRBD1. The germline V gene has CDR1 SGHVS and CDR2 FQNEAQ. J was trimmed by 4 bases and V by 4 bases; bases with no gene match: 7. The length of the CDR3 is 16 residues.

The V and J genes are TRBV12-5 and TRBJ1-1, with TRBD1 as a possible D gene (5 bases). The germline V gene has CDR1 LGHNT and CDR2 FRNRAP. Trimming left V 2 bases short and J 5 bases short, with 15 bases between. The CDR3 loop spans 15 amino acids. The CDR3 DNA sequence: TGTGCTAGTGGTTTGTCCCGGGAGGGGTTGACTGAAGCTTTCTTT. Translated, it gives CASGLSREGLTEAFF.

The CDR3 sequence is CASSLGLAGGTDTQYF. DNA of the CDR3: TGTGCCAGCAGCTTAGGCCTAGCGGGGGGCACAGATACGCAGTATTTT. V and J are TRBV11-3 and TRBJ2-3; 10 bases are shared with TRBD2. The CDR3 consists of 16 residues. Trimming at V came to 1 base and at J to 1 base, leaving 2 bases not matched to a gene. CDR1 is SGHNT and CDR2 is YENEEA in the germline V gene.

Here the CDR3 DNA reads TGCGCCAGCAGAGCCGGCAGCGGGGTACAAGAGACCCAGTACTTC. Encoded protein: CASRAGSGVQETQYF. This chain uses TRBV5-1 with TRBJ2-5; 7 nucleotides align to TRBD2. After removal of 5 bases from V and 2 bases from J, the junction contained 9 bases not matched to a gene. CDR3 length: 15 amino acids. Germline-derived CDR1 and CDR2 are SGHRS and YFSETQ. The whole variable domain, remainder taken from reference TRBV5-1 and TRBJ2-5, is KAGVTQTPRYLIKTRGQQVTLSCSPISGHRSVSWYQQTPGQGLQFLFEYFSETQRNKGNFPGRFSGRQFSNSRSEMNVSTLELGDSALYLCASRAGSGVQETQYFGPGTRLLVL.

This rearrangement joins TRBV12-5 to TRBJ1-1; a possible D gene is TRBD1 (5 bases). The CDR3 is made up of 13 amino acids. The V gene lost 5 bases and the J gene lost 8 bases, with 15 bases spanning the gap. Looked up from germline, CDR1 is LGHNT and CDR2 is FRNRAP. CDR3 region: CASGNPGLGEAFF. As DNA, the CDR3 is TGTGCTAGTGGTAACCCGGGACTAGGGGAAGCTTTCTTT. The variable domain in full, with the rest retrieved from reference TRBV12-5 and TRBJ1-1, is DARVTQTPRHKVTEMGQEVTMRCQPILGHNTVFWYRQTMMQGLELLAYFRNRAPLDDSGMPKDRFSAEMPDATLATLKIQPSEPRDSAVYFCASGNPGLGEAFFGQGTRLTVV.

The chain is built from TRBV19 and TRBJ2-7; 7 bases are a match to TRBD1. The V gene's germline CDR1 is LNHDA and CDR2 SQIVND (reference sequence). Losses at the gene ends were 4 bases for V and 2 bases for J; bases not matched to a gene: 14. The CDR3 loop spans 17 amino acids. The CDR3 region is CASSTGTATFSTYEQYF. CDR3 sequence (DNA): TGTGCCAGTAGTACCGGGACAGCCACCTTTTCAACCTACGAGCAGTACTTC.

The chain uses TRBV19 and TRBJ1-2; D might be TRBD1 (6 bases). This CDR3 is built from 15 residues. The germline CDR1 and CDR2 sequences are LNHDA and SQIVND (reference sequence). V dropped 7 bases and J dropped 5 bases, with 20 bases sitting between them. CDR3 protein: CASNSRGQSHYGYTF. Written as DNA, the CDR3 is TGTGCCAGTAACTCCAGGGGTCAGAGTCATTATGGCTACACCTTC.

This chain joins TRBV29-1 and TRBJ2-4, with 11 bases aligning to TRBD2. The CDR3 sequence is 17 residues long. CDR1 and CDR2 (germline): SQVTM, ANQGSEA. Trimming at V came to 7 bases and at J to 1 base, leaving 12 bases not matched to a gene. The CDR3 reads CSAPHAVAGGAKNIQYF. In DNA form, the CDR3 reads TGCAGCGCCCCTCATGCGGTAGCGGGGGGGGCCAAAAACATTCAGTACTTC.

CDR3 DNA sequence: TGTGCCAGCAGCGACAGCGGACAGGGGAACACTGAAGCTTTCTTT. This codes for CASSDSGQGNTEAFF. The chain joins TRBV2 to TRBJ1-1; 8 bases are a match to TRBD1. Trimming at V came to 6 bases and at J to 1 base, leaving 7 bases not matched to a gene. The CDR3 sequence is 15 residues long. The germline V gene encodes CDR1 SNHLY and CDR2 FYNNEI.